This entry lists 19 T cell receptor beta chains sequenced from one sample in a study of cytomegalovirus exposure and HLA in healthy donors. Use of 60 Vbeta and 13 Jbeta primers characterized the PCR. Assay used: immunoSEQ multiplex PCR; TCRdb lists only in-frame clones, some missing. There are approximately 89,000 clones in the sample; roughly 80% occur only once, and approximately 1.5% lies in the top ten. Sequenced material: PBMCs. The receptors were gathered from a male donor in good health and CMV-seronegative.

The chain uses TRBV19 and TRBJ2-1; 8 bases agree with TRBD2. The CDR3 spans 15 residues. Germline CDR1 reads LNHDA; CDR2 reads SQIVND (reference sequence). V lost 3 bases, J lost 3 bases, and 4 bases stayed unmatched. CDR3 protein: CASSIGGAYYNEQFF. The CDR3 region has the DNA TGTGCCAGTAGTATCGGGGGGGCTTACTACAATGAGCAGTTCTTC.

The chain joins TRBV15 to TRBJ1-4; D unclear. Germline assignment: CDR1 LNHNV and CDR2 YYDKDF (reference sequence). With 0 bases removed from V and 4 bases from J, the gap between germline ends came to 9 bases. This CDR3 is 15 amino acids long. CDR3 protein: CATSRDPQINEKLFF. In DNA form, the CDR3 reads TGTGCCACCAGCAGAGATCCACAGATTAATGAAAAACTGTTTTTT.

The chain combines TRBV5-6 with TRBJ2-1; D possibly corresponds to TRBD1 (6 bases). This CDR3 comprises 14 residues. V lost 5 bases, J lost 7 bases, and 16 bases lay in between. The V gene's germline CDR1 is SGHDT and CDR2 YYEEEE. The CDR3: CASSGSGAWNEQFF. Here the CDR3 DNA reads TGTGCCAGCAGTGGATCAGGGGCGTGGAATGAGCAGTTCTTC.

The J gene is TRBJ1-1, the V gene TRBV11-2, with D unclear. V was shortened by 1 base and J by 6 bases, with 6 bases between the two germline ends. The CDR3 loop spans 12 amino acids. The germline V gene has CDR1 SGHAT and CDR2 FQNNGV. CDR3 loop: CASSLAISEAFF. Here the CDR3 DNA reads TGTGCCAGCAGCTTAGCAATTTCTGAAGCTTTCTTT.

The DNA for the CDR3 is TGTGCCAGCAGTTACATGGGGACAGACACCGGGGAGCTGTTTTTT. Translating it yields CASSYMGTDTGELFF. The chain combines TRBV6-5 with TRBJ2-2; 7 bases agree with TRBD1. This CDR3 is 15 amino acids long. V was pared by 2 bases and J by 3 bases, with 3 bases of the junction left unmatched. Germline V gene lookup returns CDR1 MNHEY and CDR2 SVGAGI.

The rearrangement joins TRBV5-6 to TRBJ1-2, with 8 positions matching TRBD1. The CDR3 consists of 15 residues. Germline trimming cut 4 bases from V and 3 bases from J; bases unmatched to any gene: 8. Germline V lookup: CDR1 SGHDT, CDR2 YYEEEE. This CDR3 is CASSTIDRGDYGYTF. The CDR3 nucleotides are TGTGCCAGCAGCACTATCGACAGGGGAGACTATGGCTACACCTTC.

V is TRBV14 and J is TRBJ1-1; D is possibly TRBD1 (6 bases). The V end lost 7 bases, the J end lost 4 bases, and 10 bases lay between the germline ends. Per the germline V gene, CDR1 is SGHDN and CDR2 is FVKESK. The CDR3 is 12 residues long. The CDR3 sequence is CASNGRGTEAFF. Written as DNA, the CDR3 is TGTGCCAGCAACGGCAGGGGCACTGAAGCTTTCTTT.

The chain has TRBV14 and TRBJ1-2; maybe TRBD1 (6 bases). Germline CDR1 is SGHDN and CDR2 is FVKESK. V was shortened by 4 bases and J by 7 bases, with 16 bases between the two germline ends. The CDR3 has 14 amino acids. Written as DNA, the CDR3 is TGTGCCAGCAGCCCCAGAGTGTCAGGGGTTGGCTACACCTTC. Translation gives CASSPRVSGVGYTF.

The rearrangement links TRBV2 to TRBJ2-6, with D maybe TRBD1 (7 bases). Germline V gives CDR1 SNHLY, CDR2 FYNNEI. V lost 2 bases and J 2 bases, leaving 16 bases between the germline ends. CDR3 length: 18 residues. DNA for the CDR3: TGTGCCAGCAGTGAATTTGGAGGGGGCGTCGCTGGGGCCAACGTCCTGACTTTC. It is translated as CASSEFGGGVAGANVLTF.

This clone was found a few times. This chain links TRBV4-3 with TRBJ2-3, with D possibly TRBD2 on 6 matching bases. From germline, CDR1 is LGHNA and CDR2 YSLEER. This CDR3 has 11 amino acids. Trimming stripped 8 bases from V and 8 bases from J, with 11 bases between. The CDR3 here is CASSAGGTQYF. The CDR3 region has the DNA TGCGCCAGCTCGGCCGGGGGTACGCAGTATTTT.

Here the CDR3 DNA reads TGTGCTAGTGGTTTGGGCGGGGGACAGACCCAGTACTTC. Its translation is CASGLGGGQTQYF. The V call is TRBV12-5, the J call TRBJ2-5; the match to TRBD2 covers 7 bases. Germline lookup yields CDR1 LGHNT and CDR2 FRNRAP. Losses at the gene ends were 1 base for V and 6 bases for J; bases not matched to a gene: 2. The CDR3 extends over 13 amino acids.

The chain combines TRBV19 with TRBJ1-5, with D perhaps TRBD1 (5 bases). The CDR3 has 17 amino acids. Germline assignment: CDR1 LNHDA and CDR2 SQIVND (reference sequence). Deletions cut 1 base from V and 0 bases from J, with 13 bases between. The CDR3 protein is CASSIGRATYSNQPQHF. In DNA, the CDR3 is TGTGCCAGTAGTATAGGCAGGGCAACTTATAGCAATCAGCCCCAGCATTTT.

This chain links TRBV9 with TRBJ2-4, with 9 bases that match TRBD2. Germline V gene data show CDR1 as SGDLS and CDR2 as YYNGEE. CDR3 length: 16 amino acids. V dropped 3 bases and J dropped 0; count of bases not matched to a gene: 4. The CDR3 sequence is CASSGLAELAKNIQYF. CDR3 coding DNA: TGTGCCAGCAGCGGACTAGCGGAACTAGCCAAAAACATTCAGTACTTC. Full variable domain (outside the CDR3, taken from reference TRBV9 and TRBJ2-4): DSGVTQTPKHLITATGQRVTLRCSPRSGDLSVYWYQQSLDQGLQFLIQYYNGEERAKGNILERFSAQQFPDLHSELNLSSLELGDSALYFCASSGLAELAKNIQYFGAGTRLSVL.

This clone has more than one count but fewer than ten. This chain uses TRBV7-2 with TRBJ1-2; D call uncertain. V was trimmed by 1 base and J by 4 bases, leaving 10 bases between them. The CDR3 totals 14 residues. CDR1 SGHTA and CDR2 FQGNSA come from the germline V gene. The CDR3 sequence: CASSLDGRGYGYTF. CDR3 nucleotide sequence: TGTGCCAGCAGCTTAGATGGCAGAGGCTATGGCTACACCTTC.

This rearrangement joins TRBV5-4 to TRBJ2-3; 15 bases agree with TRBD2. Unmatched junction bases numbered 8, after V lost 4 bases and J lost 14 bases. Germline values: CDR1 SGHNT, CDR2 YYREEE (reference sequence). This CDR3 has 14 amino acids. The CDR3 DNA is TGTGCCAGCAGCGAAGGACTAGCGGGGGGGCCGGCGTATTTT. It translates to CASSEGLAGGPAYF.

In nucleotides, the CDR3 is TGTGCCACGGCTGGACAGTTTAACACTGAAGCTTTCTTT. Protein: CATAGQFNTEAFF. The chain combines TRBV19 with TRBJ1-1; TRBD1 might be the D (6 bases). Germline V gene data show CDR1 as LNHDA and CDR2 as SQIVND (reference sequence). The CDR3 loop spans 13 amino acids. Deletions cut 10 bases from V and 2 bases from J, with 14 bases between.

The chain recombines TRBV29-1 with TRBJ1-1, with D unresolved. V lost 6 bases, J lost 5 bases, and 13 bases lay in between. The germline V gene encodes CDR1 SQVTM and CDR2 ANQGSEA. This CDR3 is built from 12 residues. DNA for the CDR3: TGCAGCGTCCGAAGGAGGGATACTGAAGCTTTCTTT. Translation gives CSVRRRDTEAFF.

The J gene is TRBJ2-7, the V gene TRBV27, with no clear D. Trimming removed 5 bases from V and 9 bases from J, with 23 bases in between. Germline CDR1 reads MNHEY; CDR2 reads SMNVEV (reference sequence). This CDR3 spans 15 amino acids. This CDR3 is CASSPITTVPTRQYF. The CDR3 DNA follows: TGTGCCAGCAGTCCCATCACCACGGTACCTACGAGGCAGTACTTC.

The CDR3 DNA sequence: TGTGCCAGCAGCTTAAGACACAGGGCGACCGGGGAGCTGTTTTTT. Protein: CASSLRHRATGELFF. The V gene is TRBV7-8, the J gene TRBJ2-2; a weak D match, TRBD1 (6 bases). Germline lookup yields CDR1 SGHVS and CDR2 FQNEAQ. The V end lost 2 bases, the J end lost 5 bases, and 12 bases lay between the germline ends. The CDR3 loop spans 15 amino acids.